This is a list of T cell receptor beta chains from one sample in a study of T cell responses to AZD1222 COVID-19 vaccine. Clones were sequenced by immunoSEQ multiplex PCR, and TCRdb holds only the in-frame ones, with some missing. Of 92,000 or so clones in the sample, about 90% were seen once. The sequencing used peripheral blood, collected on day 0 of AZD1222 vaccination. All receptors come from an adult in good health. Both conserved end residues are part of each CDR3. Fields, in order: CDR3 protein, CDR3 DNA, J gene, V gene, clone size, D gene. A D gene is named only where the DNA matches it firmly. Not every row has a clone size; where given, it reads once, few, many or a size class.

CDR3: CASSRTGTNQETQYF
DNA: TGTGCCAGCAGCCGGACAGGCACAAACCAAGAGACCCAGTACTTC
J: TRBJ2-5
V: TRBV3-1/TRBV3-2
size: -
D: TRBD1

CDR3: CAGSYGLSNQPQHF
DNA: TGTGCCGGCTCTTACGGCCTTAGCAATCAGCCCCAGCATTTT
J: TRBJ1-5
V: TRBV2
size: few
D: -

CDR3: CASSDGNTGELFF
DNA: TGTGCCAGCAGTGACGGGAACACCGGGGAGCTGTTTTTT
J: TRBJ2-2
V: TRBV2
size: once
D: -

CDR3: CASSPSGEITYEQYF
DNA: TGTGCCAGCTCACCCTCTGGGGAGATCACCTACGAGCAGTACTTC
J: TRBJ2-7
V: TRBV18
size: -
D: -

CDR3: CASSLSRGSTDTQYF
DNA: TGTGCCAGCAGCTTGTCGCGCGGGAGCACAGATACGCAGTATTTT
J: TRBJ2-3
V: TRBV5-4
size: -
D: -

CDR3: CASSKAGQESYEQYF
DNA: TGTGCCAGCAGCAAAGCGGGACAGGAGTCCTACGAGCAGTACTTC
J: TRBJ2-7
V: TRBV21-1
size: -
D: -

CDR3: CAIRDLWETQYF
DNA: TGTGCCATCAGGGACCTCTGGGAGACCCAGTACTTC
J: TRBJ2-5
V: TRBV10-3
size: once
D: -

CDR3: CASSPWTGGTGELFF
DNA: TGTGCCAGCAGCCCTTGGACAGGGGGCACCGGGGAGCTGTTTTTT
J: TRBJ2-2
V: TRBV7-2
size: -
D: TRBD1

CDR3: CASRLSGAVYGYTF
DNA: TGTGCCAGCAGACTCTCGGGCGCCGTTTATGGCTACACCTTC
J: TRBJ1-2
V: TRBV28
size: -
D: -

CDR3: CATSRDSAGTNTEAFF
DNA: TGTGCCACCAGCAGAGATAGCGCGGGGACCAACACTGAAGCTTTCTTT
J: TRBJ1-1
V: TRBV15
size: -
D: -

CDR3: CASSLAVSLSSYEQYF
DNA: TGTGCCAGCAGCTTGGCCGTCTCGCTGAGCTCCTACGAGCAGTACTTC
J: TRBJ2-7
V: TRBV5-4
size: -
D: -

CDR3: CASSQVALAGGKTGELFF
DNA: TGTGCCAGCAGCCAAGTTGCGCTAGCGGGAGGGAAAACCGGGGAGCTGTTTTTT
J: TRBJ2-2
V: TRBV3-1/TRBV3-2
size: -
D: TRBD2

CDR3: CASSFGTGFTGELFF
DNA: TGTGCCAGCAGCTTCGGGACAGGGTTTACCGGGGAGCTGTTTTTT
J: TRBJ2-2
V: TRBV5-8
size: -
D: TRBD1

CDR3: CSVEWPFGGRTDTQYF
DNA: TGCAGCGTTGAATGGCCCTTTGGTGGGAGGACAGATACGCAGTATTTT
J: TRBJ2-3
V: TRBV29-1
size: -
D: -

CDR3: CASSPGYSNQPQHF
DNA: TGTGCCAGCAGTCCAGGGTATAGCAATCAGCCCCAGCATTTT
J: TRBJ1-5
V: TRBV7-3
size: -
D: -

CDR3: CATSRDIGDTDTQYF
DNA: TGTGCCACCAGCAGAGATATCGGGGACACAGATACGCAGTATTTT
J: TRBJ2-3
V: TRBV15
size: -
D: -

CDR3: CASSLTGTSVPYNEQFF
DNA: TGCGCCAGCAGCTTAACCGGGACTAGCGTGCCTTACAATGAGCAGTTCTTC
J: TRBJ2-1
V: TRBV5-1
size: -
D: TRBD2

CDR3: CASSQDRGVGQPQHF
DNA: TGTGCCAGCAGCCAAGACAGGGGAGTGGGTCAGCCCCAGCATTTT
J: TRBJ1-5
V: TRBV3-1/TRBV3-2
size: -
D: -

CDR3: CASSSAGLAGVEQFF
DNA: TGTGCCAGCAGCTCTGCCGGACTAGCGGGAGTTGAGCAGTTCTTC
J: TRBJ2-1
V: TRBV11-3
size: -
D: TRBD2

CDR3: CASSYDRGGSAFF
DNA: TGTGCCAGCAGCTATGACAGGGGGGGCTCAGCTTTCTTT
J: TRBJ1-1
V: TRBV7-8
size: -
D: TRBD1

CDR3: CASSRTGTGGPQGETQYF
DNA: TGTGCCAGCTCAAGAACCGGGACAGGGGGCCCTCAGGGGGAGACCCAGTACTTC
J: TRBJ2-5
V: TRBV18
size: -
D: TRBD1

CDR3: CAIRPGQGFYGYTF
DNA: TGTGCCATCCGACCGGGACAGGGCTTCTATGGCTACACCTTC
J: TRBJ1-2
V: TRBV28
size: -
D: TRBD1

CDR3: CASSRRARVASDEQYF
DNA: TGTGCCAGCAGCCGAAGGGCCAGGGTAGCTTCCGACGAGCAGTACTTC
J: TRBJ2-7
V: TRBV11-1
size: -
D: -

CDR3: CASSFLGSISYEQYF
DNA: TGTGCCAGCAGCTTCCTAGGGTCTATCTCCTACGAGCAGTACTTC
J: TRBJ2-7
V: TRBV5-4
size: -
D: -

CDR3: CASTPTSTQETQYF
DNA: TGTGCCAGCACCCCGACCTCGACCCAAGAGACCCAGTACTTC
J: TRBJ2-5
V: TRBV4-2
size: -
D: -

CDR3: CASSQYRGLNEQYF
DNA: TGTGCCAGCAGCCAATACCGGGGGTTGAACGAGCAGTACTTC
J: TRBJ2-7
V: TRBV6-6
size: -
D: -

CDR3: CASSEATGDDSPLHF
DNA: TGTGCCAGCAGTGAGGCCACAGGGGACGATTCACCCCTCCACTTT
J: TRBJ1-6
V: TRBV6-4
size: -
D: TRBD1

CDR3: CASSPGKAPVEQYF
DNA: TGTGCCAGCTCACCAGGAAAAGCTCCTGTCGAGCAGTACTTC
J: TRBJ2-7
V: TRBV18
size: -
D: -

CDR3: CASRPSSSYEQYF
DNA: TGTGCCAGCAGACCATCCAGCTCCTACGAGCAGTACTTC
J: TRBJ2-7
V: TRBV12-3/TRBV12-4
size: once
D: -

CDR3: CASSLNSYEQYF
DNA: TGTGCCAGCAGCTTGAACTCGTACGAGCAGTACTTC
J: TRBJ2-7
V: TRBV11-3
size: few
D: -

CDR3: CASRLLAANEQFF
DNA: TGTGCCAGCAGACTACTAGCGGCCAATGAGCAGTTCTTC
J: TRBJ2-1
V: TRBV6-6
size: -
D: TRBD2

CDR3: CASSSSWSSDGYTF
DNA: TGTGCCAGCAGCTCGAGTTGGAGTAGCGACGGCTACACCTTC
J: TRBJ1-2
V: TRBV9
size: -
D: -

CDR3: CASSPRRDGGGETQYF
DNA: TGTGCCAGCTCACCACGAAGAGACGGAGGGGGGGAGACCCAGTACTTC
J: TRBJ2-5
V: TRBV18
size: -
D: -

CDR3: CASSDPGLSGRSETQYF
DNA: TGTGCCAGCAGCGACCCGGGGCTAAGCGGGAGAAGCGAGACCCAGTACTTC
J: TRBJ2-5
V: TRBV9
size: -
D: TRBD2

CDR3: CASSLPLGRYNQPQHF
DNA: TGTGCCAGCAGTTTACCCCTGGGGCGGTACAATCAGCCCCAGCATTTT
J: TRBJ1-5
V: TRBV28
size: -
D: -

CDR3: CASRGRVLGNQPQHF
DNA: TGTGCCAGCAGGGGCAGGGTACTCGGCAATCAGCCCCAGCATTTT
J: TRBJ1-5
V: TRBV6-5
size: -
D: -

CDR3: CASSLARGTGITGELFF
DNA: TGTGCCAGCAGCTTAGCCAGGGGGACAGGGATAACGGGGGAGCTGTTTTTT
J: TRBJ2-2
V: TRBV7-2
size: -
D: TRBD1

CDR3: CASGAGPNTGELFF
DNA: TGTGCCAGCGGAGCGGGACCGAACACCGGGGAGCTGTTTTTT
J: TRBJ2-2
V: TRBV28
size: -
D: TRBD2

CDR3: CASSLRMAGELFF
DNA: TGTGCCAGCAGTTTGAGGATGGCCGGGGAGCTGTTTTTT
J: TRBJ2-2
V: TRBV6-2/TRBV6-3
size: few
D: -

CDR3: CASSQEGKGEQYF
DNA: TGTGCCAGCAGCCAAGAGGGGAAGGGCGAGCAGTACTTC
J: TRBJ2-7
V: TRBV4-2
size: -
D: -